This T cell receptor (beta chain) derives from a study of neurological immune-mediated disorders. Study-wide results and limits: When the repertoires were sorted by phylogenetic grouping, those of 18 of 34 multiple sclerosis patients ended up in one related-CDR3 cluster, a possible signature. For the multiple sclerosis repertoire cluster, no association with any clinical or MRI feature was found.

This clonotype was observed many times. Its antigen is still unknown. 5'RACE with 10-nucleotide random UMIs generated the cDNA. TCRdb reanalysed the 5' RACE reads using MiXCR and keeps one entry per CDR3 protein. The sample has some 80,000 distinct CDR3 sequences; 3.5% to 4.5% are singletons. The time point: longitudinal time-point 3. V dropped 5 bases and J dropped 1 base, with 8 bases sitting between them. Germline V gives CDR1 ENHRY, CDR2 SYGVKD. The CDR3 sequence is 13 residues long. Sequences were obtained from PBMCs. The sequence derives from an older woman with multiple sclerosis. The chain combines TRBV10-3 with TRBJ2-5; D remains unclear. CDR3 bases: TGTGCCATCAGTCCTTCCCCCCAAGAGACCCAGTACTTC. It codes for CAISPSPQETQYF.